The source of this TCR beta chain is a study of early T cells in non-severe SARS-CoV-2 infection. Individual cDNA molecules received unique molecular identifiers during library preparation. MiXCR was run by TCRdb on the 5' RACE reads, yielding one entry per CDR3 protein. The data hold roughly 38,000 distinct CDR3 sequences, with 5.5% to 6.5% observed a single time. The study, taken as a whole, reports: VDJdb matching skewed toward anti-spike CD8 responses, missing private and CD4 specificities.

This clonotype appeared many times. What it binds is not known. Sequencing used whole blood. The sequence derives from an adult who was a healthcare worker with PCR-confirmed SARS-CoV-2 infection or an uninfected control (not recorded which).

CDR3 bases: TGTGCCAGCAGCTTAGATTCGACTCCATATAGCACAGATACGCAGTATTTT. It translates to CASSLDSTPYSTDTQYF. The gene calls are TRBV7-9 and TRBJ2-3; D uncertain. Germline V gene lookup returns CDR1 SEHNR and CDR2 FQNEAQ (reference sequence). V was trimmed by 1 base and J by 0 bases, leaving 14 bases between them. The CDR3 runs to 17 residues.